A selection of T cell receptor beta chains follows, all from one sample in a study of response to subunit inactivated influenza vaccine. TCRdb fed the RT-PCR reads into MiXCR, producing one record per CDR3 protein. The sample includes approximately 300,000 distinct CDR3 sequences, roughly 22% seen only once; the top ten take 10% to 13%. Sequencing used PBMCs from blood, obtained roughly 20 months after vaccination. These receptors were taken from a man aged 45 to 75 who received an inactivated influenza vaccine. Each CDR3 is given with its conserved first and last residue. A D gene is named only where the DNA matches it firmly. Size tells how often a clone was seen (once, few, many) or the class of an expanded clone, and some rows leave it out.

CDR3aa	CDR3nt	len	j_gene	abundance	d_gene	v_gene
CASSESQSPGNTEAFF	TGCGCCAGCAGTGAGAGCCAGTCCCCTGGGAACACTGAAGCTTTCTTT	16	TRBJ1-1	.	.	TRBV10-2
CASSPGDNLRQFF	TGTGCCAGCTCACCAGGGGACAATCTTAGGCAGTTCTTC	13	TRBJ2-1	few	.	TRBV18
CASCQGTFPSGGYTF	TGTGCCTCCTGCCAAGGGACATTCCCCTCTGGCGGCTACACCTTC	15	TRBJ1-2	few	.	TRBV12-3/TRBV12-4
CSAAQGAREKLFF	TGCAGTGCTGCACAGGGGGCTCGAGAAAAACTGTTTTTT	13	TRBJ1-4	few	TRBD1	TRBV20-1
CSASEGTVLAPQHF	TGCAGTGCTAGCGAGGGGACAGTCCTCGCCCCCCAGCATTTT	14	TRBJ1-5	few	TRBD1	TRBV20-1
CASSQRSGGRSYEQYF	TGTGCCAGCAGCCAAAGAAGCGGGGGCCGCTCCTACGAGCAGTACTTC	16	TRBJ2-7	.	TRBD2	TRBV3-1
CASSLDRGLTEAFF	TGCGCCAGCAGCTTAGACAGGGGGCTCACTGAAGCTTTCTTT	14	TRBJ1-1	few	TRBD1	TRBV5-1
CASSLDRKAGVNTEAFF	TGTGCCAGCAGCTTAGATCGGAAAGCGGGGGTCAACACTGAAGCTTTCTTT	17	TRBJ1-1	.	.	TRBV11-2
CASSSAADTIYF	TGTGCCAGCAGTTCCGCAGCGGACACCATATATTTT	12	TRBJ1-3	many	.	TRBV6-6
CASSLLGRGAPLQLETQYF	TGTGCCAGCAGCTTATTGGGGCGCGGGGCACCACTACAGTTGGAGACCCAGTACTTC	19	TRBJ2-5	few	.	TRBV11-2
CASSSTGGEKLFF	TGTGCCAGCAGTTCGACAGGGGGGGAAAAACTGTTTTTT	13	TRBJ1-4	many	TRBD1	TRBV12-3/TRBV12-4
CASSSQSTGGDEKLFF	TGTGCCAGCAGCTCCCAATCGACAGGGGGGGATGAAAAACTGTTTTTT	16	TRBJ1-4	few	TRBD1	TRBV7-2
CASSLVVGRMNTEAFF	TGTGCCAGCAGCTTGGTCGTCGGCAGAATGAACACTGAAGCTTTCTTT	16	TRBJ1-1	many	.	TRBV5-4
CASSADREWGTEVFF	TGTGCCAGCAGTGCTGACAGGGAATGGGGCACTGAAGTTTTCTTT	15	TRBJ1-1	.	TRBD1	TRBV28
CASSSHAGNMNTEAFF	TGCGCCAGCAGCTCCCACGCTGGCAACATGAACACTGAAGCTTTCTTT	16	TRBJ1-1	many	.	TRBV5-1
CASSLGQGRTYGYTF	TGCGCCAGCAGCTTGGGACAGGGTCGGACCTATGGCTACACCTTC	15	TRBJ1-2	.	TRBD1	TRBV5-1
CASSWTQGANYGYTF	TGCGCCAGCAGCTGGACGCAGGGGGCTAACTATGGCTACACCTTC	15	TRBJ1-2	many	TRBD1	TRBV5-1
CSARTGVNEQYF	TGCAGTGCTAGGACAGGGGTTAACGAGCAGTACTTC	12	TRBJ2-7	.	TRBD1	TRBV20-1
CASSQGGLGAGNTIYF	TGCGCCAGCAGCCAGGGGGGTCTGGGGGCTGGAAACACCATATATTTT	16	TRBJ1-3	.	.	TRBV4-3
CASSPGQVSNQPQHF	TGTGCCAGCTCACCGGGACAGGTCAGCAATCAGCCCCAGCATTTT	15	TRBJ1-5	.	TRBD1	TRBV18